The rows below give T cell receptor beta chains drawn from one sample of a study of blood T cell repertoires in COVID-19. Here immunoSEQ multiplex PCR was the method, and the copy in TCRdb shows in-frame clones only, minus some. Counted here are more than 95,000 clones, around 86% occurring once; the ten biggest clones make up 30% to 45%. Sequencing was done on a sample of peripheral blood. The receptor source for this set is an elderly man with acute or convalescent COVID-19. The CDR3 runs from the conserved cysteine through the conserved F or W. D genes are given only for firm matches. Clone size is shown for a subset of rows, as once, few, many or a class of expanded clone.

>NA|TRBV5-4|TRBJ2-7|NA
TGTGCCAGCAGCGAGAAACAGGGAGTCTACGAGCAGTACTTC
CASSEKQGVYEQYF
>TRBD1|TRBV5-1|TRBJ1-4|NA
TGCGCCAGCAGCTTCCTAGGACAGGGGTCGAATGAAAAACTGTTTTTT
CASSFLGQGSNEKLFF
>NA|TRBV28|TRBJ1-5|NA
TGTGCCAGCAGTAGCTCTAGCAATCAGCCCCAGCATTTT
CASSSSSNQPQHF
>NA|TRBV6-5|TRBJ1-3|NA
TGTGCCAGCACCCAACAGAATTCTGGAAACACCATATATTTT
CASTQQNSGNTIYF
>NA|TRBV29-1|TRBJ2-7|NA
TGCAGCGTTGAAGACAGCTACGAGCAGTACTTC
CSVEDSYEQYF
>TRBD1|TRBV18|TRBJ1-3|NA
TGTGCCAGCTCACGCGGGACAGGGTCTGGAAACACCATATATTTT
CASSRGTGSGNTIYF
>NA|TRBV3-1/TRBV3-2|TRBJ1-2|NA
TGTGCCAGCAGCCAAGACCCAGGGGCTGTGTCTTTAGGATATGGCTACACCTTC
CASSQDPGAVSLGYGYTF
>NA|TRBV7-2|TRBJ1-6|NA
TGTGCCAGCAGCTTATCCCCAGGCTATAATTCACCCCTCCACTTT
CASSLSPGYNSPLHF
>NA|TRBV7-9|TRBJ2-5|NA
TGTGCCAGCAGCTTAGCGTTTACTCCAGCCAGGGGGACCCAGTACTTC
CASSLAFTPARGTQYF
>TRBD1|TRBV2|TRBJ1-4|NA
TGTGCCAGCAGACTGGACAGGGCAACTAATGAAAAACTGTTTTTT
CASRLDRATNEKLFF
>NA|TRBV6-5|TRBJ1-1|NA
TGTGCCAGCAGCCAAAGTCGGGTCAGAACTGAAGCTTTCTTT
CASSQSRVRTEAFF
>TRBD1|TRBV28|TRBJ1-1|once
TGTGCCAGCAGTGAACCGGGACAGGGGGGCACTGAAGCTTTCTTT
CASSEPGQGGTEAFF
>TRBD2|TRBV20-1|TRBJ2-7|NA
TGCAGTGCTAATGACCCCCGAAGGGCGGGAGCCTACGAGCAGTACTTC
CSANDPRRAGAYEQYF
>NA|TRBV25-1|TRBJ1-6|few
TGTGCCAGCCAACCTAGGGGGGGATCCTATAATTCACCCCTCCACTTT
CASQPRGGSYNSPLHF
>TRBD1|TRBV24-1|TRBJ2-1|once
TGTGCCACCAGTGATGAATCGACAGGGGGACGGTTCTTC
CATSDESTGGRFF
>TRBD1|TRBV6-2/TRBV6-3|TRBJ1-2|NA
TGTGCCAGCAGTTACTTCCGGGACAGGTCGGACTATGGCTACACCTTC
CASSYFRDRSDYGYTF
>TRBD1|TRBV7-2|TRBJ1-1|NA
TGTGCCAGCAGCTTAGGGGGGACAGGGTTGAACACTGAAGCTTTCTTT
CASSLGGTGLNTEAFF
>TRBD1|TRBV29-1|TRBJ2-5|NA
TGCAGCTCGGGACAGGGGGAAGAGACCCAGTACTTC
CSSGQGEETQYF
>TRBD1|TRBV27|TRBJ2-3|NA
TGTGCCAGCAGTAGGGACAGGGACACAGATACGCAGTATTTT
CASSRDRDTDTQYF
>NA|TRBV28|TRBJ2-3|NA
TGTGCCAGCAGTTTATCCGAGGGAACTAGCACAGATACGCAGTATTTT
CASSLSEGTSTDTQYF
>NA|TRBV19|TRBJ1-5|NA
TGTGCCAGTAGTAGCAAATCGGACATTTATAGCAATCAGCCCCAGCATTTT
CASSSKSDIYSNQPQHF
>TRBD2|TRBV5-1|TRBJ2-1|NA
TGCGCCAGCAGCTCGCTAGCGGGAGGGCCCAATGAGCAGTTCTTC
CASSSLAGGPNEQFF
>NA|TRBV14|TRBJ2-7|NA
TGTGCCAGCAGCCAGACACAGGTCAGCGAGCAGTACTTC
CASSQTQVSEQYF
>NA|TRBV6-4|TRBJ2-7|NA
TGTGCCAGCAGTGAGCAGCAGGGTCTCGAGCAGTACTTC
CASSEQQGLEQYF
>NA|TRBV7-3|TRBJ2-2|NA
TGTGCCAGCAGCTTTGGTGCAGGGAACACCGGGGAGCTGTTTTTT
CASSFGAGNTGELFF
>NA|TRBV27|TRBJ2-1|NA
TGTGCCAGCAGCAATCCTAGAGTGGCATACCTAAACAATGAGCAGTTCTTC
CASSNPRVAYLNNEQFF
>NA|TRBV2|TRBJ2-7|once
TGTGCCAGCACCCTAGGGGACGAGCAGTACTTC
CASTLGDEQYF
>TRBD1|TRBV5-1|TRBJ1-1|once
TGCGCCAGCAGCTCCGTGAAAGGACAGGGCGGCGACACTGAAGCTTTCTTT
CASSSVKGQGGDTEAFF
>NA|TRBV27|TRBJ1-3|NA
TGTGCCAGCAGCATGACATCTGGAAACACCATATATTTT
CASSMTSGNTIYF
>NA|TRBV18|TRBJ1-2|NA
TGTGCCAGCTCACCCCCCCTCACAGGGAACTATGGCTACACCTTC
CASSPPLTGNYGYTF
>NA|TRBV18|TRBJ1-1|NA
TGTGCCAGCTCACCCCTCGACAGGAACACTGAAGCTTTCTTT
CASSPLDRNTEAFF
>NA|TRBV5-4|TRBJ2-2|NA
TGTGCCAGCAGCTTGGCCGCAGGGGACACCGGGGAGCTGTTTTTT
CASSLAAGDTGELFF
>TRBD2|TRBV28|TRBJ2-7|NA
TGTGCCAGCAGTTTTGGCGGGAGGCCTTACGAGCAGTACTTC
CASSFGGRPYEQYF
>NA|TRBV4-3|TRBJ2-3|NA
TGCGCCAGCAGCCAAGATGGGCAGGCTGCAGATACGCAGTATTTT
CASSQDGQAADTQYF
>TRBD1|TRBV28|TRBJ2-7|NA
TGTGCCAGCAGTTGGGGGACAGGGTTTCGAGAGCAGTACTTC
CASSWGTGFREQYF
>TRBD1|TRBV27|TRBJ1-2|NA
TGTGCCAGCAGGCAGACAGGGGGCAGGGGGTACACCTTC
CASRQTGGRGYTF
>NA|TRBV9|TRBJ1-1|NA
TGTGCCAGCAGCGTAATAGACAGGTCGAACACTGAAGCTTTCTTT
CASSVIDRSNTEAFF
>TRBD2|TRBV4-2|TRBJ2-7|NA
TGTGCCAGCAGCCAAGAGAGGGCTAGCGGACTCTACGAGCAGTACTTC
CASSQERASGLYEQYF
>TRBD2|TRBV5-4|TRBJ2-1|NA
TGTGCCAGCAGCCCGGGACTAGCGGGAACCAACAATGAGCAGTTCTTC
CASSPGLAGTNNEQFF
>NA|TRBV9|TRBJ2-2|NA
TGTGCCAGCAGCAGCGTAGCAGACGGCGACACCGGGGAGCTGTTTTTT
CASSSVADGDTGELFF
>NA|TRBV11-2|TRBJ2-7|NA
TGTGCCAGCAGCTTACAGGGGCTCAACTACGAGCAGTACTTC
CASSLQGLNYEQYF
>TRBD2|TRBV6-2/TRBV6-3|TRBJ2-7|NA
TGTGCCAGCAGTTACCTAGCGGCGTACGAGCAGTACTTC
CASSYLAAYEQYF
>TRBD2|TRBV28|TRBJ2-2|NA
TGTGCCAGCAGTTTATTATCTAGCGGATACACCGGGGAGCTGTTTTTT
CASSLLSSGYTGELFF
>NA|TRBV30|TRBJ2-5|NA
TGTGCCTGGAGTGTACAGCAAGAGACCCAGTACTTC
CAWSVQQETQYF
>TRBD2|TRBV27|TRBJ2-7|NA
TGTGCCAGCAGTCCTCGACTAGCACTCTACGAGCAGTACTTC
CASSPRLALYEQYF
>TRBD1|TRBV4-3|TRBJ1-3|NA
TGCGCCAGCTCGCCCGGACAGGCGGCTGGAAACACCATATATTTT
CASSPGQAAGNTIYF
>TRBD2|TRBV19|TRBJ2-7|NA
TGTGCCAGTAGTCCCTTCGGGGGCAGGCTAGCGGGCAGCTCCTACGAGCAGTACTTC
CASSPFGGRLAGSSYEQYF